These 9 T cell receptor beta chains came from one sample sequenced in a study of blood T cell repertoires in COVID-19. Data came from immunoSEQ multiplex PCR; TCRdb stores just in-frame clones and leaves some out. Here the sample spans 75,000 to 100,000 clones, roughly 84% being singletons. The specimen was peripheral blood. These receptors all stem from a woman aged 80 or over with acute or convalescent COVID-19.

J is TRBJ2-1 and V is TRBV6-5, with 10 bases aligning to TRBD1. In germline, CDR1 is MNHEY, CDR2 SVGAGI. CDR3 length: 15 residues. The ends lost 6 bases at V and 5 bases at J; junction bases unmatched: 7. CDR3 nucleotide sequence: TGTGCCAGCAGGTGGGGGACAGGGGTGAACAATGAGCAGTTCTTC. It specifies CASRWGTGVNNEQFF.

This rearrangement joins TRBV7-9 to TRBJ2-1; TRBD2 agrees at 16 bases. The CDR3 spans 16 residues. Trimming at V came to 5 bases and at J to 6 bases, leaving 4 bases not matched to a gene. Germline V gives CDR1 SEHNR, CDR2 FQNEAQ (reference sequence). The CDR3 sequence is CASSPGTSGGANEQFF. The CDR3 DNA sequence: TGTGCCAGCAGCCCTGGGACTAGCGGGGGGGCCAATGAGCAGTTCTTC. Combining the CDR3 with reference TRBV7-9 and TRBJ2-1 gives the whole variable domain DTGVSQNPRHKITKRGQNVTFRCDPISEHNRLYWYRQTLGQGPEFLTYFQNEAQLEKSRLLSDRFSAERPKGSFSTLEIQRTEQGDSAMYLCASSPGTSGGANEQFFGPGTRLTVL.

With regard to this clone: Other nucleotide sequences from this sample produce the same CDR3. The chain recombines TRBV5-1 with TRBJ1-1, with D perhaps TRBD1 (6 bases). The length of the CDR3 is 14 residues. The germline gives CDR1 SGHRS, CDR2 YFSETQ. V was clipped by 0 bases and J by 5 bases, with 11 bases between them. CDR3 residues: CASSLEQGRTEAFF. Here the CDR3 DNA reads TGCGCCAGCAGCTTGGAACAGGGAAGGACTGAAGCTTTCTTT.

The rearrangement uses TRBV6-2 or TRBV6-3 and TRBJ2-1; the D gene is possibly TRBD2 (6 bases). Germline V CDR1 and CDR2: MNHEY, SVGEGT. V gave up 5 bases and J gave up 7 bases, with 21 bases separating them. This CDR3 comprises 16 residues. In DNA, the CDR3 is TGTGCCAGCAGTCCCACGAGCGGGCTCGACCAGAATGAGCAGTTCTTC. Encoded protein: CASSPTSGLDQNEQFF.

The chain joins TRBV11-2 to TRBJ2-7; TRBD1 might be the D (6 bases). Trimming cost V 0 bases and J 1 base, with 10 bases left between them. Germline CDR1 is SGHAT and CDR2 is FQNNGV. The CDR3 is 15 residues long. CDR3 bases: TGTGCCAGCAGCTTAGATGTAGGGGGATCCTACGAGCAGTACTTC. Amino acid sequence: CASSLDVGGSYEQYF.

The chain links TRBV5-8 to TRBJ2-5; TRBD2 matches 8 bases. The V gene's germline CDR1 is SGHTS and CDR2 YDEGEE. The CDR3 has 17 amino acids. J lost 4 bases, V lost 4 bases, and 15 bases had no gene match. Written as DNA, the CDR3 is TGTGCCAGCAGCCCCGGGGTCCGACGGGAGGGGCGAGAGACCCAGTACTTC. Encoded protein: CASSPGVRREGRETQYF. The full variable domain, completed using reference TRBV5-8 and TRBJ2-5, is EAGVTQSPTHLIKTRGQQATLRCSPISGHTSVYWYQQALGLGLQFLLWYDEGEERNRGNFPPRFSGRQFPNYSSELNVNALELEDSALYLCASSPGVRREGRETQYFGPGTRLLVL.

The V call is TRBV6-6, the J call TRBJ1-2; the D gene is possibly TRBD1 (6 bases). CDR3 size: 15 residues. V gave up 5 bases and J gave up 3 bases, with 16 bases separating them. The germline V gene encodes CDR1 MNHNY and CDR2 SVGAGI (reference sequence). The CDR3 DNA reads as TGTGCCAGCAGTCCCGCGGCCGGGACACACTATGGCTACACCTTC. Its protein product is CASSPAAGTHYGYTF.

CDR3 DNA sequence: TGTGCCAGCGGACATGTTAGCAATCAGCCCCAGCATTTT. Translating gives CASGHVSNQPQHF. The J gene is TRBJ1-5, the V gene TRBV6-6; the D gene is possibly TRBD1 (5 bases). V gave up 8 bases and J gave up 0 bases, with 8 bases separating them. This CDR3 contains 13 residues. The germline V gene encodes CDR1 MNHNY and CDR2 SVGAGI (reference sequence).

The chain joins TRBV7-9 to TRBJ1-5; 8 nucleotides align to TRBD1. Germline assignment: CDR1 SEHNR and CDR2 FQNEAQ (reference sequence). This CDR3 comprises 14 residues. The V gene end was trimmed by 2 bases and the J gene end by 7 bases; junction bases not matched to a gene: 4. In DNA, the CDR3 is TGTGCCAGCAGCTTATCAGGGGGCCTGCAGCCCCAGCATTTT. The encoded protein is CASSLSGGLQPQHF.